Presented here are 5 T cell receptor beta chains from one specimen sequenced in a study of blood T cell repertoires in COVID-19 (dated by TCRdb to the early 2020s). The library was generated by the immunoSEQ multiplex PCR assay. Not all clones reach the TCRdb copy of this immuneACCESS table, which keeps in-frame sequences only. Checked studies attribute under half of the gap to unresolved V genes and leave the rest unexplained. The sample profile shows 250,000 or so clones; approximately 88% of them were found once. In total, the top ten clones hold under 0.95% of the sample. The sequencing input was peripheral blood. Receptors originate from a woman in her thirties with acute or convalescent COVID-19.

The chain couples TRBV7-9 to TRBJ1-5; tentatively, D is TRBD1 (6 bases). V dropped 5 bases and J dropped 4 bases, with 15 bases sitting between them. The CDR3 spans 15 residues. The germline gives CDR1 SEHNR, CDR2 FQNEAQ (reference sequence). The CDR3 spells CASSTTGTPNQPQHF. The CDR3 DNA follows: TGTGCCAGCAGCACAACCGGGACACCGAATCAGCCCCAGCATTTT. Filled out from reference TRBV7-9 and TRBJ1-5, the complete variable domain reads DTGVSQNPRHKITKRGQNVTFRCDPISEHNRLYWYRQTLGQGPEFLTYFQNEAQLEKSRLLSDRFSAERPKGSFSTLEIQRTEQGDSAMYLCASSTTGTPNQPQHFGDGTRLSIL.

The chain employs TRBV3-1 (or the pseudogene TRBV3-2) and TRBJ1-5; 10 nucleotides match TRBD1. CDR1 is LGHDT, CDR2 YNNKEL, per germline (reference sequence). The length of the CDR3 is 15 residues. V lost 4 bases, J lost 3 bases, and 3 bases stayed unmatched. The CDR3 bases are TGTGCCAGCAGCCGCGGGACAGGGGACAATCAGCCCCAGCATTTT. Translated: CASSRGTGDNQPQHF.

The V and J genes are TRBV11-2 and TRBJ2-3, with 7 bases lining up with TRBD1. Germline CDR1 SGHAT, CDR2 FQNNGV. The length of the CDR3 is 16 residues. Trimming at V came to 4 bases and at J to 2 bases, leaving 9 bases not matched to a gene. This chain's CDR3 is CASSSRQGYDTDTQYF. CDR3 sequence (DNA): TGTGCCAGCAGCTCCCGACAGGGCTATGACACAGATACGCAGTATTTT.

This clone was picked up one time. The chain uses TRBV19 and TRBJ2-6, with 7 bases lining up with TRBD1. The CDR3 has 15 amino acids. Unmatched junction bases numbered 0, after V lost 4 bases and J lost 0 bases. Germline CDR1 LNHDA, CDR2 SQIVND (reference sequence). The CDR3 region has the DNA TGTGCCAGTAGTACAGGGGGCTCTGGGGCCAACGTCCTGACTTTC. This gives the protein CASSTGGSGANVLTF.

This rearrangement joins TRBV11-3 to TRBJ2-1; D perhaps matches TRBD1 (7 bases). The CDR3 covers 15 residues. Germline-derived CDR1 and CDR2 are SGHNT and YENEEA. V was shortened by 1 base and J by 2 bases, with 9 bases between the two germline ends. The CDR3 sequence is CASSLGGTAYNEQFF. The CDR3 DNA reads TGTGCCAGCAGCTTAGGCGGGACAGCCTACAATGAGCAGTTCTTC.